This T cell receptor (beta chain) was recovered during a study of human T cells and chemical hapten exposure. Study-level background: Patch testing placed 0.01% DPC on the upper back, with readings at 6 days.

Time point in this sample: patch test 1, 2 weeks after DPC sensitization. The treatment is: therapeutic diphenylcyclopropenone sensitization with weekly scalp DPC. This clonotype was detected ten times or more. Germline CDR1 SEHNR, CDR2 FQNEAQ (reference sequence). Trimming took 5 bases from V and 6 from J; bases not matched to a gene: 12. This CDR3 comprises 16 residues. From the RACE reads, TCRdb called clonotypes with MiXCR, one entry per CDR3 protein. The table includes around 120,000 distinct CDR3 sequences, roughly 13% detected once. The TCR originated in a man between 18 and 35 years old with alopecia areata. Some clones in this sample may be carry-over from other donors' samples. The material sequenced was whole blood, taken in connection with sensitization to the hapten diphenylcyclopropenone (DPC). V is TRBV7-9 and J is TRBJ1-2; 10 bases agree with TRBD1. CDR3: CASSAHRQGAKDGYTF. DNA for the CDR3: TGTGCCAGCAGCGCACACAGACAGGGGGCGAAGGATGGCTACACCTTC.